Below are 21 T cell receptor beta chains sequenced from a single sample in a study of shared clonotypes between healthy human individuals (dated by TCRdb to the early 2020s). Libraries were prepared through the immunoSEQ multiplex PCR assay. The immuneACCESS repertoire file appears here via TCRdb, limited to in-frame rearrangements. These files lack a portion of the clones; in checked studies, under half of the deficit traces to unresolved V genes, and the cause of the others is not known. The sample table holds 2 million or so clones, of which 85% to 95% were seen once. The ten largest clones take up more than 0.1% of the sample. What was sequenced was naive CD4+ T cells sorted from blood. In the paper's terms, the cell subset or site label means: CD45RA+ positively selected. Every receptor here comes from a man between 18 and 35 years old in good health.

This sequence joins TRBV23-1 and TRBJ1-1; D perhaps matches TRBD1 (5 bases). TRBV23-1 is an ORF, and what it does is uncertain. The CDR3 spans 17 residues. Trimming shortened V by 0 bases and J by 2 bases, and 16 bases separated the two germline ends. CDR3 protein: CASSQSKDGGGNTEAFF. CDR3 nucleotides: TGCGCCAGCAGTCAATCGAAGGACGGTGGGGGTAACACTGAAGCTTTCTTT.

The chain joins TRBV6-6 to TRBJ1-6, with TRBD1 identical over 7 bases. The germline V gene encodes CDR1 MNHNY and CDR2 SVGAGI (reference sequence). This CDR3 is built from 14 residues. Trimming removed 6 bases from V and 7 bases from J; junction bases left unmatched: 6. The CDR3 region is CASSPGTENSPLHF. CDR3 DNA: TGTGCCAGCAGCCCCGGGACAGAGAATTCACCCCTCCACTTT.

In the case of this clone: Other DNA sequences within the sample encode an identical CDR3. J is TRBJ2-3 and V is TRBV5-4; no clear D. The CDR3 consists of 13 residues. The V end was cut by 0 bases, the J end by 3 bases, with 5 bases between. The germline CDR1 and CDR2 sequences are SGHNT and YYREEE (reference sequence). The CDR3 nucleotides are TGTGCCAGCAGCTTGGCCGGGACAGATACGCAGTATTTT. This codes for CASSLAGTDTQYF.

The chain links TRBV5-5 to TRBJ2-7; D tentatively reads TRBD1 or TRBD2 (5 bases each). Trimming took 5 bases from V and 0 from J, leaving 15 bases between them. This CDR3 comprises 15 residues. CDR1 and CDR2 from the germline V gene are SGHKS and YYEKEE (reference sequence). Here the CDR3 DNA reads TGTGCCAGCAGGGTGGCGGAGAGGGGCTCCTACGAGCAGTACTTC. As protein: CASRVAERGSYEQYF.

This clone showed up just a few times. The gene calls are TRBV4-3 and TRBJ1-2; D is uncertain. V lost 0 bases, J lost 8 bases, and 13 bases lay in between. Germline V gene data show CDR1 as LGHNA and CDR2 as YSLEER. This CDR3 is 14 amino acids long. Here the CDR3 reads CASSQERTGGGYTF. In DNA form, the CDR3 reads TGCGCCAGCAGCCAAGAACGGACGGGCGGAGGCTACACCTTC.

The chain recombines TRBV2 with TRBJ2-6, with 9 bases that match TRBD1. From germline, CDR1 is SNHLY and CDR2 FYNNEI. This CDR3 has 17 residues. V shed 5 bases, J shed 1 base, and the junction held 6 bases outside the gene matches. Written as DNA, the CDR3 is TGTGCCAGCAGTCCACTGGGACAGGGTTCTGGGGCCAACGTCCTGACTTTC. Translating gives CASSPLGQGSGANVLTF. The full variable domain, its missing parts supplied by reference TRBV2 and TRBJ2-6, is EPEVTQTPSHQVTQMGQEVILRCVPISNHLYFYWYRQILGQKVEFLVSFYNNEISEKSEIFDDQFSVERPDGSNFTLKIRSTKLEDSAMYFCASSPLGQGSGANVLTFGAGSRLTVL.

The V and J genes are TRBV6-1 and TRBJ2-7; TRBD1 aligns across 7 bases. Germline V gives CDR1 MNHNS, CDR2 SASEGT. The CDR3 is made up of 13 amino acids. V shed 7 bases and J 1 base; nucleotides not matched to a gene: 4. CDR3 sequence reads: CASIRRGSYEQYF. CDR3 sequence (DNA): TGTGCCAGCATCCGCAGGGGGTCCTACGAGCAGTACTTC.

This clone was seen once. The DNA for the CDR3 is TGTGCCAGCAGTGATCCCCTAGCGGGACCCTATGAGCAGTTCTTC. Encoded protein: CASSDPLAGPYEQFF. The rearrangement uses TRBV25-1 and TRBJ2-1, with 9 bases that match TRBD2. CDR3 length: 15 residues. Germline V gene sequence: CDR1 MGHDK, CDR2 SYGVNS. After removal of 3 bases from V and 8 bases from J, the junction contained 8 bases not matched to a gene.

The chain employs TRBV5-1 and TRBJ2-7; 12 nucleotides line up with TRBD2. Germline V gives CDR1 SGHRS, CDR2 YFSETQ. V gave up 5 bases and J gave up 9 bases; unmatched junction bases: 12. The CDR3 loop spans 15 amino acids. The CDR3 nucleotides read TGCGCCAGCAGGGAAACACTAGCGGGAGGCTCCGCGCAGTACTTC. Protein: CASRETLAGGSAQYF.

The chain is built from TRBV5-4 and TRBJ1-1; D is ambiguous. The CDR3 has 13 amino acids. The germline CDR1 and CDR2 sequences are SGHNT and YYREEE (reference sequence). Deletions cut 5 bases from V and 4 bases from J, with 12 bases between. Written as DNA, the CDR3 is TGTGCCAGCAGTTCCGGACCGATCACTGAAGCTTTCTTT. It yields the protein CASSSGPITEAFF.

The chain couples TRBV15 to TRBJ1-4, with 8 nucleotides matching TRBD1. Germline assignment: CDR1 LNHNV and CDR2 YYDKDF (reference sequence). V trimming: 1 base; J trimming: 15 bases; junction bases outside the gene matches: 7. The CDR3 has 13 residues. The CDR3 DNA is TGTGCCACCAGCAGAGGATTGGGACAGGTGATGTTTTTT. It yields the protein CATSRGLGQVMFF.

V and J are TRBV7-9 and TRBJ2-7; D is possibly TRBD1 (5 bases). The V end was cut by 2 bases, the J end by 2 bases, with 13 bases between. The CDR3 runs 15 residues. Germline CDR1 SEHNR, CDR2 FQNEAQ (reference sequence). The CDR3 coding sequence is TGTGCCAGCAGCTTAACAGCAGGGATTCCCTACGAGCAGTACTTC. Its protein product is CASSLTAGIPYEQYF.

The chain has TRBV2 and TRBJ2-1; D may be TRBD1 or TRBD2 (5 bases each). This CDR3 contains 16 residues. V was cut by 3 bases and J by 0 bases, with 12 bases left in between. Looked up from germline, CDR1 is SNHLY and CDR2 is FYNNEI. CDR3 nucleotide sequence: TGTGCCAGCAGTGAGGGGACGAAGAGCTCCTACAATGAGCAGTTCTTC. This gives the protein CASSEGTKSSYNEQFF.

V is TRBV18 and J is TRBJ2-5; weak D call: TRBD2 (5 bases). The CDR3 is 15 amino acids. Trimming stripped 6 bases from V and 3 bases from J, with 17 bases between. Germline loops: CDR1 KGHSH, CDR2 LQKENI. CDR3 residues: CASSPYHGGEETQYF. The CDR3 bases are TGTGCCAGCTCGCCCTACCACGGAGGAGAAGAGACCCAGTACTTC.

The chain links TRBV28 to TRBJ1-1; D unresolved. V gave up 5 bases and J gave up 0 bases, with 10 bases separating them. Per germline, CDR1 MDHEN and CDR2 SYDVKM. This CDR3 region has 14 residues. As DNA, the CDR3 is TGTGCCAGCAGTGATCAGAGGATGAACACTGAAGCTTTCTTT. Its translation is CASSDQRMNTEAFF.

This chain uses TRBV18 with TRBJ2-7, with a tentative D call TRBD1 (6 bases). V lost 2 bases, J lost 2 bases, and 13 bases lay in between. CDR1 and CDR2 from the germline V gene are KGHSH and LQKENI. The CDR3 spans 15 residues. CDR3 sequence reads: CASSPGRGTPYEQYF. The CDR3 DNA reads TGTGCCAGCTCACCAGGCAGGGGAACCCCCTACGAGCAGTACTTC.

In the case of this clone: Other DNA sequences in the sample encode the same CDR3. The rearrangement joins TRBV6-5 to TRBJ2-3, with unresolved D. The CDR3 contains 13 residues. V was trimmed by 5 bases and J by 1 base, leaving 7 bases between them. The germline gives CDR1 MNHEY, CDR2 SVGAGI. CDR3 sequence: CASSRLRTDTQYF. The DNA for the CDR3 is TGTGCCAGCAGTCGTTTGCGCACAGATACGCAGTATTTT.

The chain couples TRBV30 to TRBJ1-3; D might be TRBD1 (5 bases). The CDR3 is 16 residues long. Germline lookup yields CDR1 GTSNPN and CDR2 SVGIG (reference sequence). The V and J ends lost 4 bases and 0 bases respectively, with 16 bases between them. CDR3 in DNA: TGTGCCTGGACACGGGACGGCCAGAGCTCTGGAAACACCATATATTTT. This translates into CAWTRDGQSSGNTIYF.

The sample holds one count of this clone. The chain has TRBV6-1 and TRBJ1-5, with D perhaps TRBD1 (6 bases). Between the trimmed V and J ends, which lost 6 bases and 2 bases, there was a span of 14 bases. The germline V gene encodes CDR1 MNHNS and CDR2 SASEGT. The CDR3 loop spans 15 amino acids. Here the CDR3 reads CASSVQGVGNQPQHF. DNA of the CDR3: TGTGCCAGCAGCGTACAGGGAGTTGGCAATCAGCCCCAGCATTTT.

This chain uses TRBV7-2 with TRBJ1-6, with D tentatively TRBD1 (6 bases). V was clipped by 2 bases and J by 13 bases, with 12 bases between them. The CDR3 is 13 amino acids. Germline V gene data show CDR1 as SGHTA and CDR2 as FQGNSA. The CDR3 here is CASSLQGNLPLHF. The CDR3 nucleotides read TGTGCCAGCAGCTTACAGGGGAATTTGCCCCTCCACTTT.

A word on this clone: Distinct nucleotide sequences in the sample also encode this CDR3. CDR3 nucleotides: TGTGCCAGCAGCTCGGGGCTCTATGGCTACACCTTC. This sequence encodes CASSSGLYGYTF. The chain joins TRBV7-2 to TRBJ1-2; D perhaps matches TRBD1 (5 bases). V dropped 4 bases and J dropped 4 bases, with 7 bases sitting between them. Germline V gene sequence: CDR1 SGHTA, CDR2 FQGNSA. The CDR3 totals 12 residues.